This TCR beta chain was identified in a study of blood T cell repertoires in COVID-19. Study-wide context: Collection of acute and convalescent COVID-19 samples took place in the United States, Italy and Spain.

The data were produced by immunoSEQ multiplex PCR, yet TCRdb's version contains in-frame clones alone and is incomplete. The table lists approximately 220,000 clones, approximately 80% of them singletons, with approximately 5.1% in the top ten. There are 17 residues in the CDR3. The sample was peripheral blood. This chain joins TRBV21-1 and TRBJ2-7; TRBD1 was called by the table and not checked on the DNA. TRBV21-1 is listed as a pseudogene. The sequence derives from a woman aged 60-70 years who had recovered from COVID-19. In DNA, the CDR3 is TGTGCCAGCAGCAAAGTACCGGGACAGGGTCTGTCCTACGAGCAGTACTTC. This translates into CASSKVPGQGLSYEQYF.